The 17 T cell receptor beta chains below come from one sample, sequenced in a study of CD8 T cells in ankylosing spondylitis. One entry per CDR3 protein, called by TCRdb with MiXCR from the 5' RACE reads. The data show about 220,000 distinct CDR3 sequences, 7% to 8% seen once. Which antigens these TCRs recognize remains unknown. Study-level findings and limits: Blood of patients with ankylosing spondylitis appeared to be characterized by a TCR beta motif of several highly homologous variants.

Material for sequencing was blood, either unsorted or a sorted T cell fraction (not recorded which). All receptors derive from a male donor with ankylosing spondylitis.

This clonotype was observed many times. CDR3 sequence reads: CASSQDWSEGWGYGYTF. As DNA, the CDR3 is TGTGCCAGCAGCCAAGATTGGTCAGAGGGATGGGGCTATGGCTACACCTTC. The V and J genes are TRBV4-2 and TRBJ1-2; D uncertain. Between the trimmed V and J ends, which lost 0 bases and 4 bases, there was a span of 18 bases. This CDR3 is 17 amino acids long. CDR1 is LGHNA, CDR2 YNFKEQ, per germline.

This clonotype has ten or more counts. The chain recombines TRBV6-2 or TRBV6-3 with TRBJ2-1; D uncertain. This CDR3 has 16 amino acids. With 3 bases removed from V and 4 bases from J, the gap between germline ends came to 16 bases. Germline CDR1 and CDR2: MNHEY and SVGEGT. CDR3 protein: CASSYHRTAPYNEQFF. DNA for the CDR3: TGTGCCAGCAGTTATCATAGGACCGCGCCATACAATGAGCAGTTCTTC.

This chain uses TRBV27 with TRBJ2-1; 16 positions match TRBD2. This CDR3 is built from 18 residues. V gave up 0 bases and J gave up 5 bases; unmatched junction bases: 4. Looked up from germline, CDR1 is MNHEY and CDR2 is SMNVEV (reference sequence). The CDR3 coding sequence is TGTGCCAGCAGTTTATCAGGGACTAGCGGGAGGGACCACAATGAGCAGTTCTTC. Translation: CASSLSGTSGRDHNEQFF.

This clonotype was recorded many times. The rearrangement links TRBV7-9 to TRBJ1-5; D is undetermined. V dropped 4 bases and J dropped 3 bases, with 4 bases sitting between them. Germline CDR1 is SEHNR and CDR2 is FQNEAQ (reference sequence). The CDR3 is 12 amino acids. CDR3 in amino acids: CASSSLNQPQHF. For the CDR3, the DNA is TGTGCCAGCAGCTCCCTCAATCAGCCCCAGCATTTT. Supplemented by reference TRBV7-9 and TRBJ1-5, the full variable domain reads DTGVSQNPRHKITKRGQNVTFRCDPISEHNRLYWYRQTLGQGPEFLTYFQNEAQLEKSRLLSDRFSAERPKGSFSTLEIQRTEQGDSAMYLCASSSLNQPQHFGDGTRLSIL.

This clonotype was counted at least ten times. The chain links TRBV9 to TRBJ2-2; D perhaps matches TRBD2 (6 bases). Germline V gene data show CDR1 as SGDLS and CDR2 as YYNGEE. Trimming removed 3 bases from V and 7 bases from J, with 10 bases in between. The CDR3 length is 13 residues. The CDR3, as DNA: TGTGCCAGCAGCGGAAGGGGAGGCGGGGAGCTGTTTTTT. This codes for CASSGRGGGELFF.

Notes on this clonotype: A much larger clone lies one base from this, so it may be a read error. CDR3: CASGLAGGEEETQYF. The CDR3 coding sequence is TGTGCCAGCGGCTTAGCAGGGGGCGAGGAAGAGACCCAGTACTTC. The V gene is TRBV7-6, the J gene TRBJ2-5; 8 bases map to TRBD1. Germline CDR1 and CDR2: SGHVS and FNYEAQ. The CDR3 consists of 15 residues.

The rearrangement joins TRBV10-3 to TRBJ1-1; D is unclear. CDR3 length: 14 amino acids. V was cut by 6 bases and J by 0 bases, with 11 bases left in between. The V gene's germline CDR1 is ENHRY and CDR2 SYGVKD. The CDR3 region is CAISEGRLNTEAFF. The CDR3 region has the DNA TGTGCCATCAGCGAAGGACGGCTGAACACTGAAGCTTTCTTT.

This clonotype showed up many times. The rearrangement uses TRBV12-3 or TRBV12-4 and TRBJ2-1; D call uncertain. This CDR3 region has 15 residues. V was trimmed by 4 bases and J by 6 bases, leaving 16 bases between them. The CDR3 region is CASSSRPARPNEQFF. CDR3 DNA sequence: TGTGCCAGCAGTTCCCGACCGGCCCGCCCCAATGAGCAGTTCTTC.

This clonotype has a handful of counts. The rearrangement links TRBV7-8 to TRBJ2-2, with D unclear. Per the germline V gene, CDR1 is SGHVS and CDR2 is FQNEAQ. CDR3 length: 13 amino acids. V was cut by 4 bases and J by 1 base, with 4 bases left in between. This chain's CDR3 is CASSYLNTGELFF. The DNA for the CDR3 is TGTGCCAGCAGCTACCTGAACACCGGGGAGCTGTTTTTT.

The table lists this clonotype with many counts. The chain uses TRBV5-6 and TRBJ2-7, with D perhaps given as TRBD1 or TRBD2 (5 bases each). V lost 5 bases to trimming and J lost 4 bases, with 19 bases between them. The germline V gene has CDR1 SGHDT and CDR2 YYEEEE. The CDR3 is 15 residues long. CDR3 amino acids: CASSSPGTPPYEQYF. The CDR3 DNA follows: TGTGCCAGCAGTTCTCCCGGGACGCCACCTTACGAGCAGTACTTC.

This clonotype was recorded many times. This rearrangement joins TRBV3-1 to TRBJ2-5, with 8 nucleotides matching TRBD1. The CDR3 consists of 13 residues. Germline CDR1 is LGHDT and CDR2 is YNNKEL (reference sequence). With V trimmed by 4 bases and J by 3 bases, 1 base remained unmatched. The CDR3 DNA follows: TGTGCCAGCAGCCTGGACAGGGAAGAGACCCAGTACTTC. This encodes CASSLDREETQYF.

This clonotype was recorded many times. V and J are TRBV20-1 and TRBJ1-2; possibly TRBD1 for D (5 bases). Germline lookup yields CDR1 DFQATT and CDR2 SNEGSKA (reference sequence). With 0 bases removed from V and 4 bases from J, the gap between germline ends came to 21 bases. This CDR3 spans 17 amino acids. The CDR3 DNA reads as TGCAGTGCTAGAGACCACGGGGCGAGCTTAGGAGGCTATGGCTACACCTTC. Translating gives CSARDHGASLGGYGYTF.

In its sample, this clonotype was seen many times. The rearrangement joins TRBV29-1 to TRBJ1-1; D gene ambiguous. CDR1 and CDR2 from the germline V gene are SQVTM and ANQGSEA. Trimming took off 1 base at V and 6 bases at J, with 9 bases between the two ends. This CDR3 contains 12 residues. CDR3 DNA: TGCAGCGTTGAAGGTCGGCAGGCTGAAGCTTTCTTT. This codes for CSVEGRQAEAFF.

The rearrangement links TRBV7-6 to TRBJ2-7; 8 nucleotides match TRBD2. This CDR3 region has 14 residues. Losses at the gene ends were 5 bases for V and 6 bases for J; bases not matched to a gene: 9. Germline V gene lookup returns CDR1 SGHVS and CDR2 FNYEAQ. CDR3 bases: TGTGCCAGCAGCCCGGGACTAGTCTTGGGCGAGCAGTACTTC. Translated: CASSPGLVLGEQYF.

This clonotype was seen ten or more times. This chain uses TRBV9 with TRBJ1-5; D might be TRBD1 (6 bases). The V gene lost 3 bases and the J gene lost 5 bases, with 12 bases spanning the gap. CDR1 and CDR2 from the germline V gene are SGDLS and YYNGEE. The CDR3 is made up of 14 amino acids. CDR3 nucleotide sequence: TGTGCCAGCAGCGGAACAGGGAGCCATCAGCCCCAGCATTTT. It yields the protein CASSGTGSHQPQHF.

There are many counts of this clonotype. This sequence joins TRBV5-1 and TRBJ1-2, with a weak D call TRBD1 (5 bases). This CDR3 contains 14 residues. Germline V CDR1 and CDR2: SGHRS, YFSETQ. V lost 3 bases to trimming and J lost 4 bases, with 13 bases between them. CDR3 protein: CASSWADKSYGYTF. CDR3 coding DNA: TGCGCCAGCAGCTGGGCGGACAAGTCCTATGGCTACACCTTC.

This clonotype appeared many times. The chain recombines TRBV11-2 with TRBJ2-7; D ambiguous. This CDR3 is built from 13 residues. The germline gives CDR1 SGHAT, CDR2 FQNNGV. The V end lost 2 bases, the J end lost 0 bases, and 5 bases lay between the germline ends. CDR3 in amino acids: CASSLQSSYEQYF. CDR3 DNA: TGTGCCAGCAGCTTACAGAGCTCCTACGAGCAGTACTTC. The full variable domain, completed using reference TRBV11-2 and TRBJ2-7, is EAGVAQSPRYKIIEKRQSVAFWCNPISGHATLYWYQQILGQGPKLLIQFQNNGVVDDSQLPKDRFSAERLKGVDSTLKIQPAKLEDSAVYLCASSLQSSYEQYFGPGTRLTVT.